The 5 T cell receptor beta chains given below trace back to one sample, sequenced in a study of CXCR3-negative and CXCR3-positive naive CD8 T cells. Libraries were UMI-labeled 5' RACE TRB cDNA. TCRdb reanalyzed the 5' RACE reads and collapses them to one entry per CDR3 protein, without DNA. The sample holds under 55,000 distinct CDR3 sequences. Specimen: memory CD8+ T cells from blood. All receptors come from a human donor in good health. Some clones in this sample may be carry-over from other donors' samples.

The CDR3 sequence: CASSLVFYEQYF. The rearrangement joins TRBV7-2 to TRBJ2-7. Germline V lookup: CDR1 SGHTA, CDR2 FQGNSA. CDR3 length equals 12 residues.

The genes are TRBV30 and TRBJ2-1; TCRdb calls TRBD1, which cannot be checked without DNA. The CDR3 consists of 14 residues. CDR1 and CDR2 from the germline V gene are GTSNPN and SVGIG (reference sequence). The CDR3 protein is CAWSVRPVDNEQFF.

The chain uses TRBV28 and TRBJ1-4. The CDR3 is 12 residues long. Per germline, CDR1 MDHEN and CDR2 SYDVKM. The CDR3 sequence: CASSFQVQKLFF. The full variable domain, completed using reference TRBV28 and TRBJ1-4, is DVKVTQSSRYLVKRTGEKVFLECVQDMDHENMFWYRQDPGLGLRLIYFSYDVKMKEKGDIPEGYSVSREKKERFSLILESASTNQTSMYLCASSFQVQKLFFGSGTQLSVL.

The gene calls are TRBV28 and TRBJ1-5; absent DNA, TCRdb's TRBD1 call cannot be checked. The CDR3 runs to 16 residues. CDR1 and CDR2 (germline): MDHEN, SYDVKM. The CDR3 sequence is CAIQLGTGYSNQPQHF.

The chain links TRBV27 to TRBJ1-1; TCRdb proposes TRBD1, but this gene call is untestable without DNA. CDR1 is MNHEY and CDR2 is SMNVEV in the germline V gene (reference sequence). CDR3 size: 13 residues. CDR3: CASSVLGRAEAFF.